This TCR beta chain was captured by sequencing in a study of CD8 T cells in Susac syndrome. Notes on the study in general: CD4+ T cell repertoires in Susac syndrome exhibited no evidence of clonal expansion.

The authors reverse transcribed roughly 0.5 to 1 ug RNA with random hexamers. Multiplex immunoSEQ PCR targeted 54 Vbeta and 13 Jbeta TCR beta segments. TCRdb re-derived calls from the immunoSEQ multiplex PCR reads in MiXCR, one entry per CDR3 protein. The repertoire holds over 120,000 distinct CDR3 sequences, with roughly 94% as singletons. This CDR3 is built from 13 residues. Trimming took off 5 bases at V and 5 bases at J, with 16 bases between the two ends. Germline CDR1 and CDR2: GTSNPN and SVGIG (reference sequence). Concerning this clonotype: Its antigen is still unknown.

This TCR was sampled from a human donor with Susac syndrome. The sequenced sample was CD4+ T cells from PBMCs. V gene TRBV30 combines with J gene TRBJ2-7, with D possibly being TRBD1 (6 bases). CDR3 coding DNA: TGTGCCTGGCAAGCCGACAGGTTCCACGAGCAGTACTTC. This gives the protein CAWQADRFHEQYF.